This entry features one T cell receptor (beta chain) sequence. This CDR3 is 13 amino acids long. CDR1 SSHAT and CDR2 FNYEAQ come from the germline V gene (reference sequence). The V and J ends lost 5 bases and 5 bases respectively, with 10 bases between them. The data belong to a study of blood T cell repertoires in COVID-19. Study-level background: The United States, Italy and Spain provided the acute and convalescent COVID-19 samples. Sources were T cells, B-cell-depleted T cells, or PBMCs; the material itself was cDNA or gDNA.

Original processing notes: Amplification of reference gene primers was used by the study to estimate nucleated cell counts. The assay was immunoSEQ multiplex PCR, and TCRdb's table has in-frame clones only and misses some. That table is the source of V, J and clone size, and D and trimming were worked out from the DNA. The sample holds 130,000 or so clones; about nine tenths are singletons and the top ten take around 2.3%. The V gene is TRBV7-7, the J gene TRBJ1-5; D is uncertain. The specimen sequenced was peripheral blood. The TCR originated in a man aged 50 to 59 with active COVID-19. CDR3 in amino acids: CASSLGVDQPQHF. The CDR3 DNA sequence: TGTGCCAGCAGCCTGGGAGTTGATCAGCCCCAGCATTTT.